This TCR beta chain emerged from a study of OX40 agonist ivuxolimab in advanced cancers. Autoimmune disease history or systemic immunosuppression barred patients. Notes on the study in general: CD8+ T cells averaged more expanded clones than CD4+.

This table comes from immunoSEQ multiplex PCR, and its TCRdb copy is limited to in-frame clones, with some not included. In the table there are tens of thousands of clones, around four fifths of which are singletons. This CDR3 region has 14 residues. V gave up 6 bases and J gave up 4 bases, with 10 bases separating them. Germline V gives CDR1 MNHEY, CDR2 SMNVEV (reference sequence). This clone was seen more than once but under ten times. Its antigen remains unknown. The chain employs TRBV27 and TRBJ1-6; D is ambiguous. The sequences come from CD4+ or CD8+ T cells sorted from blood, collected in a trial of the OX40 agonist ivuxolimab. This TCR came from an adult with an advanced solid tumor such as melanoma, head and neck, liver or kidney cancer. CDR3 loop: CASSLGRYNSPLHF. As DNA, the CDR3 is TGTGCCAGCAGCCTAGGACGATATAATTCACCCCTCCACTTT.